The 20 T cell receptor beta chains below come from one sample, sequenced in a study of control samples from healthy donors and cancer patients. The method was immunoSEQ multiplex PCR; TCRdb's version includes in-frame clones alone and lacks a portion of them. The sample records 150,000 or so clones, 85% to 90% being singletons. The material sequenced was blood. These receptors came from a man aged 18 to 30 in good health.

The V and J genes are TRBV3-1 (or the pseudogene TRBV3-2) and TRBJ2-3; D is unclear. Germline loops: CDR1 LGHDT, CDR2 YNNKEL (reference sequence). The V end was cut by 5 bases, the J end by 6 bases, with 12 bases between. The CDR3 totals 13 residues. The DNA for the CDR3 is TGTGCCAGCAGCGCAAGCTACCCGGATACGCAGTATTTT. It specifies CASSASYPDTQYF.

The CDR3 coding sequence is TGTGCCAGCAGTCGAACCAGGGGAACCGCAGATACGCAGTATTTT. This codes for CASSRTRGTADTQYF. V usage is TRBV7-9 and J usage is TRBJ2-3, with D possibly TRBD1 on 6 matching bases. The V gene's germline CDR1 is SEHNR and CDR2 FQNEAQ (reference sequence). The CDR3 loop spans 15 amino acids. V was shortened by 6 bases and J by 4 bases, with 17 bases between the two germline ends. Full variable domain (rest looked up from reference TRBV7-9 and TRBJ2-3): DTGVSQNPRHKITKRGQNVTFRCDPISEHNRLYWYRQTLGQGPEFLTYFQNEAQLEKSRLLSDRFSAERPKGSFSTLEIQRTEQGDSAMYLCASSRTRGTADTQYFGPGTRLTVL.

The gene calls are TRBV4-3 and TRBJ2-1; no reliable D call. The germline CDR1 and CDR2 sequences are LGHNA and YSLEER. V lost 0 bases to trimming and J lost 2 bases, with 8 bases between them. CDR3 length: 15 residues. The CDR3 region is CASSQDFQPYNEQFF. CDR3 bases: TGCGCCAGCAGCCAAGATTTCCAGCCCTACAATGAGCAGTTCTTC.

The gene calls are TRBV12-3 or TRBV12-4 and TRBJ2-1; TRBD1 is a possible D gene (5 bases). The V gene lost 4 bases and the J gene lost 16 bases, with 14 bases spanning the gap. CDR3 length equals 11 residues. In nucleotides, the CDR3 is TGTGCCAGCAGTTACGCAGGGCGCTCCTTCTTC. Its protein product is CASSYAGRSFF.

V usage is TRBV12-3 or TRBV12-4 and J usage is TRBJ1-3; D ambiguous. CDR3 length: 12 residues. Trimming took 1 base from V and 4 from J, leaving 2 bases between them. The CDR3 DNA is TGTGCCAGCAGTTTAGGGGGAAACACCATATATTTT. It translates to CASSLGGNTIYF.

The V gene is TRBV29-1, the J gene TRBJ2-5; TRBD1 aligns across 7 bases. This CDR3 contains 12 residues. With V trimmed by 7 bases and J by 1 base, 3 bases remained unmatched. CDR1 SQVTM and CDR2 ANQGSEA come from the germline V gene. CDR3 bases: TGCAGCGGTGGACAGGTCCAAGAGACCCAGTACTTC. Residues: CSGGQVQETQYF.

The V call is TRBV5-1, the J call TRBJ2-6; 10 bases are a match to TRBD2. Germline CDR1 is SGHRS and CDR2 is YFSETQ. Losses at the gene ends were 4 bases for V and 0 bases for J; bases not matched to a gene: 4. There are 17 residues in the CDR3. Here the CDR3 reads CASSILAGGSGANVLTF. The DNA of the CDR3 is TGCGCCAGCAGCATTTTAGCGGGGGGCTCTGGGGCCAACGTCCTGACTTTC.

The chain couples TRBV7-6 to TRBJ2-3; 7 bases line up with TRBD2. Germline CDR1 reads SGHVS; CDR2 reads FNYEAQ. CDR3 size: 16 residues. V lost 1 base and J lost 4; bases outside the gene matches: 8. The CDR3 DNA is TGTGCCAGCAGCTTAGAAGGCGGGGGAGGGTCAGATACGCAGTATTTT. Its translation: CASSLEGGGGSDTQYF.

The V gene is TRBV19, the J gene TRBJ1-5; D not certain. V lost 3 bases and J 6 bases, leaving 6 bases between the germline ends. CDR3 length equals 12 residues. Looked up from germline, CDR1 is LNHDA and CDR2 is SQIVND (reference sequence). CDR3 DNA sequence: TGTGCCAGTAGTATCGGGTTTCAGCCCCAGCATTTT. Its protein product is CASSIGFQPQHF.

The V gene is TRBV7-3, the J gene TRBJ2-7; perhaps TRBD1 as D (6 bases). There are 14 residues in the CDR3. Germline V gene data show CDR1 as SGHTA and CDR2 as FQGTGA. V dropped 3 bases and J dropped 2 bases, with 11 bases sitting between them. CDR3 coding DNA: TGTGCCAGCAGCTTGGGGGCCGAAGCCTACGAGCAGTACTTC. This translates into CASSLGAEAYEQYF.

The chain has TRBV7-6 and TRBJ1-2, with a possible D match to TRBD1 (5 bases). Deletions cut 4 bases from V and 3 bases from J, with 15 bases between. CDR3 length equals 15 residues. CDR1 and CDR2 (germline): SGHVS, FNYEAQ. The CDR3 DNA sequence: TGTGCCAGCAGCTCCCCGGGACCAAATGACTATGGCTACACCTTC. It translates to CASSSPGPNDYGYTF.

This clone appeared once. In DNA form, the CDR3 reads TGTGCCAGCAGCCAAGCTAGCGGGGGTGCCAATGAGCAGTTCTTC. This encodes CASSQASGGANEQFF. The V call is TRBV3-1 (or the pseudogene TRBV3-2), the J call TRBJ2-1, with 10 bases identical to TRBD2. The germline gives CDR1 LGHDT, CDR2 YNNKEL (reference sequence). J lost 6 bases, V lost 1 base, and 3 bases had no gene match. CDR3 size: 15 residues.

The rearrangement joins TRBV6-2 or TRBV6-3 to TRBJ1-5; 8 nucleotides agree with TRBD1. With 6 bases clipped from V and 7 bases from J, the junction kept 8 bases outside the gene matches. Germline lookup yields CDR1 MNHEY and CDR2 SVGEGT. The CDR3 covers 14 residues. The CDR3, as DNA: TGTGCCAGCAGCCCAGGACAGGGTCAACAGCCCCAGCATTTT. This translates into CASSPGQGQQPQHF.

The V gene is TRBV9, the J gene TRBJ2-2, with a tentative D call TRBD1 (5 bases). The length of the CDR3 is 14 residues. Looked up from germline, CDR1 is SGDLS and CDR2 is YYNGEE. Trimming took off 3 bases at V and 2 bases at J, with 8 bases between the two ends. Here the CDR3 reads CASSATVNTGELFF. The DNA of the CDR3 is TGTGCCAGCAGCGCGACAGTAAACACCGGGGAGCTGTTTTTT.

The gene calls are TRBV6-2 or TRBV6-3 and TRBJ1-2, with TRBD1 matching over 8 bases. Per germline, CDR1 MNHEY and CDR2 SVGEGT. This CDR3 region has 15 residues. Trimming at V came to 6 bases and at J to 3 bases, leaving 9 bases not matched to a gene. The CDR3 DNA reads as TGTGCCAGCAGCTCCGCCGGGACAGGACACTATGGCTACACCTTC. Encoded protein: CASSSAGTGHYGYTF.

The gene calls are TRBV30 and TRBJ1-5; D call uncertain. This CDR3 spans 14 amino acids. Trimming left V 1 base short and J 0 bases short, with 7 bases between. The V gene's germline CDR1 is GTSNPN and CDR2 SVGIG (reference sequence). The CDR3 nucleotides read TGTGCCTGGAGTGAAATCTTTAGCAATCAGCCCCAGCATTTT. This codes for CAWSEIFSNQPQHF.

The chain links TRBV18 to TRBJ2-7; D perhaps matches TRBD2 (6 bases). V was pared by 3 bases and J by 3 bases, with 15 bases between. Per germline, CDR1 KGHSH and CDR2 LQKENI. The length of the CDR3 is 15 residues. CDR3 loop: CASSPSGDVIYEQYF. In DNA form, the CDR3 reads TGTGCCAGCTCACCCTCGGGAGATGTAATCTACGAGCAGTACTTC.

The chain recombines TRBV11-3 with TRBJ2-1; 10 nucleotides align to TRBD2. This CDR3 has 17 amino acids. Germline CDR1 is SGHNT and CDR2 is YENEEA. V dropped 3 bases and J dropped 6; count of bases not matched to a gene: 11. This CDR3 is CASSLGPGLASRNEQFF. The CDR3 DNA sequence: TGTGCCAGCAGCTTGGGCCCGGGACTAGCGTCTCGCAATGAGCAGTTCTTC.

V and J are TRBV28 and TRBJ1-5; possibly TRBD1 for D (5 bases). Germline lookup yields CDR1 MDHEN and CDR2 SYDVKM. Trimming left V 5 bases short and J 6 bases short, with 11 bases between. This CDR3 comprises 13 residues. CDR3 nucleotide sequence: TGTGCCAGCAGTGTGGTTCAGGGTCAGCCCCAGCATTTT. It translates to CASSVVQGQPQHF.

This chain joins TRBV5-1 and TRBJ2-1, with 16 positions matching TRBD2. This CDR3 contains 20 residues. With 6 bases clipped from V and 4 bases from J, the junction kept 16 bases outside the gene matches. Germline CDR1 and CDR2: SGHRS and YFSETQ. The CDR3 here is CASTPEWGLAGGPGYNEQFF. CDR3 coding DNA: TGCGCCAGCACCCCTGAATGGGGACTAGCGGGGGGGCCGGGGTACAATGAGCAGTTCTTC.